This T cell receptor beta chain was recovered during a study of post-analysis software for immune sequencing data. As for the study in general: The study covered relapsing-remitting, secondary progressive and progressive-relapsing courses of multiple sclerosis. Findings of the study overall: Controls' normalized Chao1 diversity significantly exceeded that of multiple sclerosis patients. A handful of TRBV segments were significantly more frequent in patients than in controls. TRBV5-6, TRBV5-1 and TRBV20-1 were among these segments.

The authors incorporated unique molecular identifiers into the TCR beta cDNA libraries. Using its own MiXCR run on the PCR reads, TCRdb lists one record per CDR3 protein. The sample has about 770,000 distinct CDR3 sequences, 46% seen once. V lost 4 bases to trimming and J lost 0 bases, with 12 bases between them. CDR3 length: 15 amino acids. Germline loops: CDR1 SGHAT, CDR2 FQDESV (reference sequence). As for this clonotype: Its cognate antigen is unknown.

The chain has TRBV11-1 and TRBJ1-2, with D hard to call. Sequenced input: blood. The TCR originated in a girl aged 5 to 17 with multiple sclerosis. CDR3: CASSSSRRANYGYTF. The CDR3 DNA reads as TGTGCCAGCAGCTCCTCTCGACGGGCTAACTATGGCTACACCTTC.